This TCR beta chain was obtained from a study of blood T cell repertoires in COVID-19. Background on the study: The origin of the acute and convalescent COVID-19 samples was the United States, Italy and Spain.

This clone was observed a single time. Assay used: immunoSEQ multiplex PCR; TCRdb lists only in-frame clones, some missing. Among under 140,000 clones listed, 80% to 90% were seen once. Source material: peripheral blood. The clonotype was recovered from an older woman with acute or convalescent COVID-19.

CDR3 in DNA: TGCGCCAGCAGCTTGGAAAACCCTAGCGGGGGGGCCTTCTCCAATGAGCAGTTCTTC. It codes for CASSLENPSGGAFSNEQFF. This sequence joins TRBV5-1 and TRBJ2-1, with TRBD2 identical over 12 bases. This CDR3 is built from 19 residues. Germline trimming cut 0 bases from V and 6 bases from J; bases unmatched to any gene: 13. Germline V CDR1 and CDR2: SGHRS, YFSETQ.